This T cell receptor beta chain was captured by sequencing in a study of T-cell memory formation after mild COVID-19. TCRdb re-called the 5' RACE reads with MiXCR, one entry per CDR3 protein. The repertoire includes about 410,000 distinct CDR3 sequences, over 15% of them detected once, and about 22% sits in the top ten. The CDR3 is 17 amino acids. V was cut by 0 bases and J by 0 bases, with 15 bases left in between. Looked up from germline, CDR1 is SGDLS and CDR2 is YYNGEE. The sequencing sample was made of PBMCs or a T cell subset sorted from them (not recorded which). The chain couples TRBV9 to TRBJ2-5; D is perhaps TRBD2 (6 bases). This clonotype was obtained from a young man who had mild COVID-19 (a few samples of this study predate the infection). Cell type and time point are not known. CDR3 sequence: CASSVGVLEGHQETQYF. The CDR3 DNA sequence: TGTGCCAGCAGCGTAGGGGTGCTGGAGGGGCACCAAGAGACCCAGTACTTC.